This T cell receptor (beta chain) comes out of a study of PD-1 blockade in classical Hodgkin lymphoma. Brentuximab vedotin exposure varied among the patients, all of whom had relapsed after autologous stem cell transplantation. From germline, CDR1 is SGHVS and CDR2 FQNEAQ. V lost 5 bases, J lost 5 bases, and 5 bases lay in between. This CDR3 contains 11 residues. Remarks on this clone: The antigen is unknown.

Measured with immunoSEQ multiplex PCR; TCRdb has only the in-frame clones, and not every one. The data hold 12,000 to 15,000 clones, with 82% observed a single time. Study results and limitations: Patients starting nivolumab under 1 year after ASCT were excluded. Complete responders entered with baseline diversity on par with newly diagnosed patients, the results showed. Compared with baseline, CD4+ but not CD8+ TCR diversity had risen significantly by C4D1.

This clonotype was obtained from a human donor with classical Hodgkin lymphoma. Sequencing was performed on peripheral blood mononuclear cells (PBMCs), taken at baseline. The rearrangement uses TRBV7-8 and TRBJ2-3, with unresolved D. CDR3 bases: TGTGCCAGCAGCCCGATAGATACGCAGTATTTT. It yields the protein CASSPIDTQYF.